This T cell receptor beta chain was obtained from a study of CD8 T cells in Susac syndrome. Study-level results: The authors acknowledged that their TCR sequencing and HLA analysis involved a relatively small number of individuals.

The germline gives CDR1 MDHEN, CDR2 SYDVKM. The junction had 8 bases not matched to a gene; V was cut back by 5 bases and J by 4 bases. The CDR3 spans 15 residues. TCR beta sequences were obtained from blood CD8+ and CD4+ T cells. Reverse transcription used roughly 0.45 to 1 ug RNA and random hexamers. Amplification of TCR beta CDR3 by immunoSEQ multiplex PCR spanned 54 Vbeta and 13 Jbeta. One entry per CDR3 protein, called by TCRdb with MiXCR from the immunoSEQ multiplex PCR reads. The profile shows about 180,000 distinct CDR3 sequences, about 95% of them singletons. Concerning this clonotype itself: Its antigen is undetermined.

The receptor was isolated from a human donor with multiple sclerosis. V is TRBV28 and J is TRBJ2-3, with 8 bases that match TRBD2. Source material: CD8+ T cells from PBMCs. Here the CDR3 reads CASSPGTRWADTQYF. The CDR3 DNA reads TGTGCCAGCAGTCCCGGGACTAGATGGGCAGATACGCAGTATTTT.